Listed below are T cell receptor beta chains from one sample, sequenced in a study of cytomegalovirus exposure and HLA in healthy donors. Clones were read by immunoSEQ multiplex PCR, and TCRdb kept only the in-frame ones, dropping some. The sample has some 120,000 clones, roughly 9% seen once. The sample was PBMCs. The receptors stem from a man aged 25 to 40 in good health and CMV-seronegative. Each CDR3 is given with its conserved first and last residue. The D gene is left open where the match is weak. Clone size appears in some rows only: once, few, many, or a class for an expanded clone.

TRBV27	TRBJ1-2	NA	NA	TGTGCCAGCAGTGCCTCTGGGACTGCCTATGGCTACACCTTC	CASSASGTAYGYTF
TRBV29-1	TRBJ1-5	TRBD1	few	TGCAGCGCCTTGACAGGGGATAGCAATCAGCCCCAGCATTTT	CSALTGDSNQPQHF
TRBV5-1	TRBJ2-5	NA	few	TGCGCCAGCAGCTTGGAGTTAGTACAGATTGAGACCCAGTACTTC	CASSLELVQIETQYF
TRBV30	TRBJ2-7	NA	NA	TGTGCCTGGGGTACGGTTTACGAGCAGTACTTC	CAWGTVYEQYF
TRBV7-9	TRBJ1-1	TRBD1	NA	TGTGCCAGCACGCAACAGGGGGCCGGAGGGGGTGACACTGAAGCTTTCTTT	CASTQQGAGGGDTEAFF
TRBV12-5	TRBJ2-1	TRBD1	NA	TGTGCTAGTGGTTTGGGGACAGGTCTCACTGAGCAGTTCTTC	CASGLGTGLTEQFF
TRBV7-6	TRBJ2-7	TRBD1	few	TGTGCCAGCAGCTTAGTTTGGGGGACAGGGGCCGTCTACGAGCAGTACTTC	CASSLVWGTGAVYEQYF
TRBV19	TRBJ1-2	TRBD1	NA	TGTGCCAGTGCTAAATCCCGGGACAGCTATGGCTACACCTTC	CASAKSRDSYGYTF
TRBV4-1	TRBJ2-7	TRBD2	NA	TGCGCCAGCAGCCAAGAACTAGCGGGAAACTACGAGCAGTACTTC	CASSQELAGNYEQYF
TRBV2	TRBJ2-7	TRBD2	few	TGTGCCAGCAGTGAAGAAGCGGGGGCCTACGAGCAGTACTTC	CASSEEAGAYEQYF
TRBV10-2	TRBJ2-1	TRBD2	few	TGCGCCAGCAGTGATGTCTCTAGCGGGGGCCCCTACAATGAGCAGTTCTTC	CASSDVSSGGPYNEQFF
TRBV7-2	TRBJ1-1	TRBD1	few	TGTGCCAGCAGCTTACTCAGGGGACAGGTTTCAGATGAAGCTTTCTTT	CASSLLRGQVSDEAFF
TRBV5-1	TRBJ1-1	NA	few	TGCGCCAGCAGCTCGGACTTTAGTTCTGAAGCTTTCTTT	CASSSDFSSEAFF
TRBV9	TRBJ1-5	NA	NA	TGTGCCAGCAGCCCGGAACAGGAATTTAGCAATCAGCCCCAGCATTTT	CASSPEQEFSNQPQHF
TRBV5-8	TRBJ2-7	NA	few	TGTGCCAGCAGCTTTACTGCCTACGAGCAGTACTTC	CASSFTAYEQYF
TRBV6-5	TRBJ2-7	NA	few	TGTGCCAGCAGCCAGAAATACGAGCAGTACTTC	CASSQKYEQYF
TRBV10-1	TRBJ1-1	NA	NA	TGCGCCAGCAGTGATAGAGGACAACCGAACTCTGCGGAAGCTTTCTTT	CASSDRGQPNSAEAFF
TRBV18	TRBJ2-5	TRBD2	NA	TGTGCCAGCTCAACTTGGACTAGCGGGAGCGGCCAAGAGACCCAGTACTTC	CASSTWTSGSGQETQYF
TRBV4-3	TRBJ2-1	TRBD2	NA	TGCGCCAGCAGCCAAGCTAGCGGGGGGTTTGATGAGCAGTTCTTC	CASSQASGGFDEQFF
TRBV19	TRBJ1-1	NA	NA	TGTGCCAGTAGTACCATTGCAGTCGCTGAAGCTTTCTTT	CASSTIAVAEAFF
TRBV7-2	TRBJ2-3	TRBD2	NA	TGTGCCAGCAGCTTGCTGGGTAGCGGGCTTAGCACAGATACGCAGTATTTT	CASSLLGSGLSTDTQYF
TRBV19	TRBJ2-3	TRBD2	few	TGTGCCAGTAGTATAGGGACTAGCGGCTCCTTAGGTGGTACGCAGTATTTT	CASSIGTSGSLGGTQYF
TRBV19	TRBJ2-6	NA	NA	TGTGCCAGTACCCCAGGGGGGTCCCTTACCACAGGGGCCAACGTCCTGACTTTC	CASTPGGSLTTGANVLTF
TRBV7-7	TRBJ1-3	NA	NA	TGTGCTAGCAGCAAGAGCCCGGGGGGGGACACCATATATTTT	CASSKSPGGDTIYF
TRBV30	TRBJ2-4	NA	few	TGTGCCTGGAGCCGGACATCACTAGCCAAAAACATTCAGTACTTC	CAWSRTSLAKNIQYF
TRBV11-2	TRBJ2-7	NA	NA	TGTGCCAGCCAAGCGGGTACCTACGAGCAGTACTTC	CASQAGTYEQYF
TRBV2	TRBJ2-2	NA	NA	TGTGCCAGCAGTGTCAGGGAATGGAACACCGGGGAGCTGTTTTTT	CASSVREWNTGELFF
TRBV7-9	TRBJ1-5	NA	few	TGTGCCAGCAGCCCGGACAGCCCGAATCAGCCCCAGCATTTT	CASSPDSPNQPQHF
TRBV6-1	TRBJ2-7	NA	NA	TGTGCCAGCAAGAGGACAGAGTCCTACGAGCAGTACTTC	CASKRTESYEQYF
TRBV10-3	TRBJ2-3	TRBD1	few	TGTGCCTCCAGAGGTCAGGGGGCCGATACGCAGTATTTT	CASRGQGADTQYF
TRBV5-4	TRBJ2-1	NA	few	TGTGCCAGCAGCTTGCTTTCGAGCTCCTACAATGAGCAGTTCTTC	CASSLLSSSYNEQFF
TRBV18	TRBJ1-1	NA	NA	TGTGCCAGCTCACCCGACTCAGGGGCCAACACTGAAGCTTTCTTT	CASSPDSGANTEAFF
TRBV29-1	TRBJ1-1	NA	few	TGCAGCGTCGGGCCGCGAGGGGGGAACACTGAAGCTTTCTTT	CSVGPRGGNTEAFF
TRBV5-1	TRBJ2-7	TRBD2	few	TGCGCCAGCAGATTAGGACTAGCAGACTCCTACGAGCAGTACTTC	CASRLGLADSYEQYF
TRBV19	TRBJ1-1	TRBD1	NA	TGTGCCAGTAGTGCTCGCCTCACGGGACAGGGGGCGCAAGTAACTGAAGCTTTCTTT	CASSARLTGQGAQVTEAFF
TRBV10-1	TRBJ2-2	TRBD1	few	TGCGCCAGCCGGGACAGTAACACCGGGGAGCTGTTTTTT	CASRDSNTGELFF
TRBV4-3	TRBJ1-3	NA	few	TGCGCCAGCAGCCAAGAGGACAGTGGAAACACCATATATTTT	CASSQEDSGNTIYF
TRBV7-8	TRBJ2-3	TRBD1	few	TGTGCCAGCAGCCTCGGGACAGGGCGAACAGATACGCAGTATTTT	CASSLGTGRTDTQYF
TRBV28	TRBJ2-7	NA	NA	TGTGCCAGCAGTTACAGGGTTGACGAGCAGTACTTC	CASSYRVDEQYF
TRBV30	TRBJ2-3	TRBD2	few	TGTGCCTGGAGTCACGCTGGCGGGGGGGCCTCAGATACGCAGTATTTT	CAWSHAGGGASDTQYF
TRBV11-3	TRBJ2-1	NA	few	TGTGCCAGCAGCGCTCGAGGGCACAATGAGCAGTTCTTC	CASSARGHNEQFF
TRBV4-1	TRBJ2-7	NA	few	TGCGCCAGCAGCCAGACACACGCCGACTACGAGCAGTACTTC	CASSQTHADYEQYF
TRBV21-1	TRBJ1-5	NA	NA	TGTGCCAGCAGCAATCGAATGACCGGCAATTATAGCAGTCAGCCCCAGCATTTT	CASSNRMTGNYSSQPQHF
TRBV13	TRBJ2-3	TRBD2	NA	TGTGCCAGCAGCTCACCGGGACTAGCGGGGCAGACAGATACGCAGTATTTT	CASSSPGLAGQTDTQYF
TRBV4-1	TRBJ2-3	TRBD2	few	TGCGCCAGCAGCCCTAGCGGAAGCTACACAGATACGCAGTATTTT	CASSPSGSYTDTQYF
TRBV29-1	TRBJ2-2	NA	NA	TGCAGCGTTGAAGGCGGGCACACCGGGGAGCTGTTTTTT	CSVEGGHTGELFF
TRBV6-4	TRBJ2-3	TRBD1	few	TGTGCCAGCAGTGACCCGCAGGGGGGCACAGATACGCAGTATTTT	CASSDPQGGTDTQYF
TRBV27	TRBJ1-5	TRBD1	NA	TGTGCCAGCAGTTTATACAGGGGTGGTAATCAGCCCCAGCATTTT	CASSLYRGGNQPQHF
TRBV6-1	TRBJ1-1	NA	NA	TGTGCCAGCCTTCCACCGAGGACTGAAGCTTTCTTT	CASLPPRTEAFF
TRBV7-2	TRBJ2-7	TRBD1	NA	TGTGCCAGCAGCTACCGACAGGGGGTAGCCTACGAGCAGTACTTC	CASSYRQGVAYEQYF
TRBV6-1	TRBJ1-3	TRBD1	NA	TGTGCCAGCAGTGAAAGGGGGCGAGGAAACACCATATATTTT	CASSERGRGNTIYF
TRBV23-1	TRBJ1-1	NA	few	TGCGCAGGAAGCGGGCAGATGAACACTGAAGCTTTCTTT	CAGSGQMNTEAFF
TRBV6-6	TRBJ2-7	TRBD2	NA	TGTGCCAGCAGGATAGCGGGGGACTCCTACGAGCAGTACTTC	CASRIAGDSYEQYF
TRBV27	TRBJ1-5	NA	NA	TGTGCCAGCAGTAGGCAGGGCCAGCCCCAGCATTTT	CASSRQGQPQHF
TRBV19	TRBJ2-1	TRBD1	few	TGTGCCAGTAGTCGGGACAGCCCGAGGAATGAGCAGTTCTTC	CASSRDSPRNEQFF
TRBV20-1	TRBJ1-2	NA	NA	TGCAGTGCTAGTGGGGGGTATGGCTACACCTTC	CSASGGYGYTF